This T cell receptor beta chain was profiled in a study of blood T cell repertoires in COVID-19. Study context: Whether acute or convalescent, the COVID-19 samples came from the United States, Italy and Spain. T cells, B-cell-depleted T cells, or PBMCs provided the cDNA or gDNA that served as material.

In the source study's methods: It was from reference gene primer amplification that nucleated cell counts were estimated. Libraries were prepared by immunoSEQ multiplex PCR; TCRdb keeps only in-frame clonotypes and omits some of them. Clone size and the V and J calls come from that table; the DNA yielded D and trimming. The sample consists of roughly 330,000 clones, about nine tenths of them appearing once. Patients in Seattle were enrolled during active infection, then followed longitudinally. The sequenced sample consisted of peripheral blood. This TCR came from a man aged 25-45 years with COVID-19, enrolled during active disease.

The CDR3 here is CASSVGTSGNEQFF. DNA of the CDR3: TGTGCCAGCAGCGTAGGGACTAGCGGCAATGAGCAGTTCTTC. The chain links TRBV7-3 to TRBJ2-1, with 11 bases fitting TRBD2. J gave up 6 bases and V 5 bases, and 3 bases lay outside the gene matches. The CDR3 has 14 amino acids. In germline, CDR1 is SGHTA, CDR2 FQGTGA.